This TCR beta chain was identified during a study of metastatic and nonmetastatic thyroid tumors. Study-wide context: The comparison covered peripheral blood and tumor or nodule tissue in malignant and benign thyroid patients. Whole-study results and caveats: Versus benign nodules, malignant thyroid tumors reportedly had significantly higher TCR beta diversity, in blood and tumor.

Worth noting for this clone: The antigen is undetermined.

In the study's own analysis: A classifier of distant metastasis in papillary thyroid cancer was built from CDR3 differences (across clinicopathological groups). From the PCR reads, TCRdb re-called clones with MiXCR. For this entry, the V and J calls and clone size follow TCRdb and not the study's own pipeline. This sample has some 15,000 clones; 20% to 30% occur once, and the top ten carry 9% to 15%. Patients underwent thyroid surgery, and none had received any treatment before it. The sample was tumor tissue. This clonotype originated in a female donor with papillary thyroid cancer or a benign thyroid nodule (not recorded which). Some clones in this sample may be carry-over from other donors' samples.

CDR3 residues: CAWSLTIRTSGKYYEQYF. In DNA form, the CDR3 reads TGTGCCTGGAGTTTAACTATTCGGACTAGCGGGAAATACTACGAGCAGTACTTC. The genes are TRBV30 and TRBJ2-7; TRBD2 matches at 12 bases. J was trimmed by 3 bases and V by 2 bases; bases with no gene match: 14. The CDR3 is 18 residues long. Per germline, CDR1 GTSNPN and CDR2 SVGIG (reference sequence).